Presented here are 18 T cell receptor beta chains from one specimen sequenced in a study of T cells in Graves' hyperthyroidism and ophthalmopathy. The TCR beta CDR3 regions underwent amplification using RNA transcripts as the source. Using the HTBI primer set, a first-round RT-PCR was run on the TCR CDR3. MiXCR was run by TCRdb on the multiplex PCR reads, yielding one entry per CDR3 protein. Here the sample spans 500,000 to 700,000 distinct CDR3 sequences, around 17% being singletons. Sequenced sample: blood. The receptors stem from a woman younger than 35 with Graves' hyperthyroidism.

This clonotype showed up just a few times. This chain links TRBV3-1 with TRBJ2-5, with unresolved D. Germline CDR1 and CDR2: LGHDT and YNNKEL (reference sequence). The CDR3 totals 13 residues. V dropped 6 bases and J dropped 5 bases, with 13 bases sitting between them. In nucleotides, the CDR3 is TGTGCCAGCAGTCAGAGTATGGTGGAGACCCAGTACTTC. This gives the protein CASSQSMVETQYF.

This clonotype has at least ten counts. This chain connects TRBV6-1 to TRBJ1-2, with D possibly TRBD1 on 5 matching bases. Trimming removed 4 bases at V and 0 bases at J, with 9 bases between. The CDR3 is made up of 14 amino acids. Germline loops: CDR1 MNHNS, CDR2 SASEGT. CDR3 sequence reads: CASSVGTANYGYTF. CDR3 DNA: TGTGCCAGCAGTGTAGGGACGGCTAACTATGGCTACACCTTC.

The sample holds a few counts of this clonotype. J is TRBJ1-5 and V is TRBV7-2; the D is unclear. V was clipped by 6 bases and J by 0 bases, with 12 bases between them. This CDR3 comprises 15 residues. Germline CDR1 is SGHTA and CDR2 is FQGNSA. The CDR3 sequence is CASSAYINSNQPQHF. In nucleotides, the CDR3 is TGTGCCAGCAGTGCCTACATAAATAGCAATCAGCCCCAGCATTTT.

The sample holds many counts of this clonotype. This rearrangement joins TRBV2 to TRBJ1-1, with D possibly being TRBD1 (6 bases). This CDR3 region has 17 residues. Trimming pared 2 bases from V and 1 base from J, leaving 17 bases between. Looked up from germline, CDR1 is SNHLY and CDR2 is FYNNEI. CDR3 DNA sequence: TGTGCCAGCAGTGAACGGCGGGGGGCCTGGTCGAACACTGAAGCTTTCTTT. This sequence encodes CASSERRGAWSNTEAFF. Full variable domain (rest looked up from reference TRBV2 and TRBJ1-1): EPEVTQTPSHQVTQMGQEVILRCVPISNHLYFYWYRQILGQKVEFLVSFYNNEISEKSEIFDDQFSVERPDGSNFTLKIRSTKLEDSAMYFCASSERRGAWSNTEAFFGQGTRLTVV.

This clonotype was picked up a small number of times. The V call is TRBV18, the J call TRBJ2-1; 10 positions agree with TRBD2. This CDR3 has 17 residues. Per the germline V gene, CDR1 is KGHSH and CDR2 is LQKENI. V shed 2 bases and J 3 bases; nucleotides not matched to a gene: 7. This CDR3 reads CASSPRLAGDGYNEQFF. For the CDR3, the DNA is TGTGCCAGCTCACCAAGGCTAGCGGGAGATGGCTACAATGAGCAGTTCTTC. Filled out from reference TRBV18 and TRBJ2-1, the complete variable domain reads NAGVMQNPRHLVRRRGQEARLRCSPMKGHSHVYWYRQLPEEGLKFMVYLQKENIIDESGMPKERFSAEFPKEGPSILRIQQVVRGDSAAYFCASSPRLAGDGYNEQFFGPGTRLTVL.

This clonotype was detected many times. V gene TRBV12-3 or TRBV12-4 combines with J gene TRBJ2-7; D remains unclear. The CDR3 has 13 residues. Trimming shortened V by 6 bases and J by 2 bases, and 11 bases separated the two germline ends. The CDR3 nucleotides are TGTGCCAGCAGAAAAGACGGACCCTACGAGCAGTACTTC. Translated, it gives CASRKDGPYEQYF.

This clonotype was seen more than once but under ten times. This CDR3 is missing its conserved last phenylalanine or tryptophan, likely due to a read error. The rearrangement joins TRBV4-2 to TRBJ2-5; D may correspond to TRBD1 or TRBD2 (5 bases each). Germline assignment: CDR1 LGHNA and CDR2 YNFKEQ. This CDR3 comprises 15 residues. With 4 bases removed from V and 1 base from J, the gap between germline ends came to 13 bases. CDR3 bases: TGTGCCAGCAGCCGGGACGGGTACTCCCAAGAGACCCAGTACCTC. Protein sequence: CASSRDGYSQETQYL.

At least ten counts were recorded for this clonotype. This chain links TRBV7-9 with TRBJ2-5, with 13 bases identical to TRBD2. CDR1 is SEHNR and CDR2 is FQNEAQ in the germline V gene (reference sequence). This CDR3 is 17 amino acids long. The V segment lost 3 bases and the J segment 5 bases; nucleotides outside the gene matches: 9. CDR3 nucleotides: TGTGCCAGCAGCTTTGGACTAGCGGGGGCCAGGTTGGAGACCCAGTACTTC. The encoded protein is CASSFGLAGARLETQYF.

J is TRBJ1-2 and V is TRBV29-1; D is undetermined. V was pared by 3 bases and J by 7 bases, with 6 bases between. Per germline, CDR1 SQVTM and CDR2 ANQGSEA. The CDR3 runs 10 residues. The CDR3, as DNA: TGCAGCGTTGAGGGCGTTGGCTACACCTTC. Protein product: CSVEGVGYTF.

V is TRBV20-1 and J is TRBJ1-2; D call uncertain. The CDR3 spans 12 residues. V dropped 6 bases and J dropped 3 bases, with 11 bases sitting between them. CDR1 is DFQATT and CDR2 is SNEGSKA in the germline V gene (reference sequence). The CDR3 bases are TGCAGTGCCCGGACGGAGTACTATGGCTACACCTTC. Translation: CSARTEYYGYTF.

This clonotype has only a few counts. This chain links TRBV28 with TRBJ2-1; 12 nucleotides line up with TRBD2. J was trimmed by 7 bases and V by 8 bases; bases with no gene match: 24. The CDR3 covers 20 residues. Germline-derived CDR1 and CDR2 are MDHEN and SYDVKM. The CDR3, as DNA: TGTGCCAGCTCACCGTTGAAGACGGCTCTAGCGGGAGGGCCTAGGAATGAGCAGTTCTTC. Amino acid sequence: CASSPLKTALAGGPRNEQFF.

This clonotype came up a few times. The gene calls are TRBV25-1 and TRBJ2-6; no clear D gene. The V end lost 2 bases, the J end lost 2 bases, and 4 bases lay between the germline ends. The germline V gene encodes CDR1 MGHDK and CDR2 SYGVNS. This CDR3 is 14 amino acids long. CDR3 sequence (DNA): TGTGCCAGCAGTGAAAGGGCTGGGGCCAACGTCCTGACTTTC. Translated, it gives CASSERAGANVLTF.

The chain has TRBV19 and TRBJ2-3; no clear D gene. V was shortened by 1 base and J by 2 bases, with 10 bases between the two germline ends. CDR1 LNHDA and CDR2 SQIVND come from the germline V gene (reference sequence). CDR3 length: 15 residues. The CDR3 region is CASSIVGALTDTQYF. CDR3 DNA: TGTGCCAGTAGTATAGTGGGTGCGCTCACAGATACGCAGTATTTT.

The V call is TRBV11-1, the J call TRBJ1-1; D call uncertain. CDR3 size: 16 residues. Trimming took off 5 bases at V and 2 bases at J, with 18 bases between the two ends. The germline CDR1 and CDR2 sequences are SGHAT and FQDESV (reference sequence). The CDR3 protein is CASSPPFFADNTEAFF. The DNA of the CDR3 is TGTGCCAGCAGCCCCCCTTTTTTCGCTGACAACACTGAAGCTTTCTTT.

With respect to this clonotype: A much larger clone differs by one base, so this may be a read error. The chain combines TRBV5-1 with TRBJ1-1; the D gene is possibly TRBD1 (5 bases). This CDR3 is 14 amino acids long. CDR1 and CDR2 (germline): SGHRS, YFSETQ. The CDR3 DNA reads TGCGCCAGCAGCAGGGGACCACCAAGCACTGAAGGTTTCTTT. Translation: CASSRGPPSTEGFF.

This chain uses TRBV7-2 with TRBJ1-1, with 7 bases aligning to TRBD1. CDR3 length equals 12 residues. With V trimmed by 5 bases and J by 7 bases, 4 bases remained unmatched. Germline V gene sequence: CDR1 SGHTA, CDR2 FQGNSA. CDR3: CASSVHRGEAFF. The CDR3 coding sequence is TGTGCCAGCAGCGTCCACAGGGGTGAAGCTTTCTTT.

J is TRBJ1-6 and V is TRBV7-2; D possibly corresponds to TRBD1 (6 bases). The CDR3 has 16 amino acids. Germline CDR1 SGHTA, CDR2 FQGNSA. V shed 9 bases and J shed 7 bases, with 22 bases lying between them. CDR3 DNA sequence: TGTGCCAGTCTAGGGGGGATGCGGGGGATGAATTCACCCCTCCACTTT. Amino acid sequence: CASLGGMRGMNSPLHF.

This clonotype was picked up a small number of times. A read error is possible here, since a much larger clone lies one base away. The CDR3 nucleotides are TGTGTCAGCAGTGAAGACTCGACCTACAATGAGCAGTTCTTC. Protein: CVSSEDSTYNEQFF. The rearrangement links TRBV2 to TRBJ2-1; unclear D gene. CDR3 size: 14 residues. Germline CDR1 reads SNHLY; CDR2 reads FYNNEI.